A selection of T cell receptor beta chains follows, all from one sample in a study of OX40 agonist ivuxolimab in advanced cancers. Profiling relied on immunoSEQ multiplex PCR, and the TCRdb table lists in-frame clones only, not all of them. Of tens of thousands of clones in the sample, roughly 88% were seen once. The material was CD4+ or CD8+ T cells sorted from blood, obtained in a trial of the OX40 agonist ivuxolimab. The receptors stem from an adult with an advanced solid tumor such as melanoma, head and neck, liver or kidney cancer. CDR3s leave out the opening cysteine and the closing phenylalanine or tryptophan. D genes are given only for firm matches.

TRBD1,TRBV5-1,ASSPGQGAFDYGYT
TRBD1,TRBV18,ASSPGGQGFYEQY
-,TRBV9,ASSVGSSPYNEQF
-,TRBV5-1,ASSPGLTNTGELF
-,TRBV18,ASSSEVSNQPQH
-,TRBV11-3,ASSRGGAKVH
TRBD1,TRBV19,ASSITGGNNQPQH
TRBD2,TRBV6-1,ASSGGLAGPTSTDTQY
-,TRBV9,ASSQGHARETQY
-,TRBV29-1,SVRPQVNTEAF
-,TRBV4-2,ASSQKNEQF